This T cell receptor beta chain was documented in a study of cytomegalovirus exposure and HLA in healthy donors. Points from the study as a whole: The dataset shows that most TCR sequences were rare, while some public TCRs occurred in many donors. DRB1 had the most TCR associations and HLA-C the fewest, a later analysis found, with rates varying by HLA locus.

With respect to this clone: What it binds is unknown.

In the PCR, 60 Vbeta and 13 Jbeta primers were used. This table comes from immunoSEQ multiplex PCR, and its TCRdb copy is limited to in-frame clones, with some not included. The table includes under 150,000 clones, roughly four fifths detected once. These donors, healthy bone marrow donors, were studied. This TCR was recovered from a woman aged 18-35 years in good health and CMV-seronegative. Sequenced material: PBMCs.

The CDR3 nucleotides read TGTGCCAGCAGCCACTTGATTAACAGGGGGCGACGCAATGAGCAGTTCTTC. As protein: CASSHLINRGRRNEQFF. The chain carries TRBV14 and TRBJ2-1; 9 bases match TRBD1. The CDR3 is 17 residues long. V was pared by 3 bases and J by 6 bases, with 12 bases of the junction left unmatched. The germline CDR1 and CDR2 sequences are SGHDN and FVKESK.